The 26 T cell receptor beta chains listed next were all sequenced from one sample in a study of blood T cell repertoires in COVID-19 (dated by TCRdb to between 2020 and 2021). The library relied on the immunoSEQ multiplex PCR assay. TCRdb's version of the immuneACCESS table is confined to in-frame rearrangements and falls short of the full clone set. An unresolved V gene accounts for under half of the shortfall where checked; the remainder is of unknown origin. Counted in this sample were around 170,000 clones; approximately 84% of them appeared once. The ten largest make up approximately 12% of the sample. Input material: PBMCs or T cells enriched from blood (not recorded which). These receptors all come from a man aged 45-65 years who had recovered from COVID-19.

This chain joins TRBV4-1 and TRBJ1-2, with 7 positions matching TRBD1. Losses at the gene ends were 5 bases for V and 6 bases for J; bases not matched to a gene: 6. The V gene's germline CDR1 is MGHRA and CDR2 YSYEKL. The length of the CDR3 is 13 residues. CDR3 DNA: TGCGCCAGCAGCTCGACAGGGTTTAATGGCTACACCTTC. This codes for CASSSTGFNGYTF.

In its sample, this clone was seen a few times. CDR3 residues: CASSLRGTGMSNEKLFF. The CDR3, as DNA: TGTGCCAGCAGCTTAAGAGGGACAGGGATGTCTAATGAAAAACTGTTTTTT. V is TRBV7-8 and J is TRBJ1-4; 9 positions agree with TRBD1. J was trimmed by 3 bases and V by 2 bases; bases with no gene match: 7. There are 17 residues in the CDR3. Germline CDR1 reads SGHVS; CDR2 reads FQNEAQ.

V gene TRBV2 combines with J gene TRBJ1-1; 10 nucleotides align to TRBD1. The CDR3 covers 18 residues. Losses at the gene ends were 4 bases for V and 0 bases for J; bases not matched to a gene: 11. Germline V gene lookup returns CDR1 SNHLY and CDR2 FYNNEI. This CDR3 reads CASSGERPGQGMNTEAFF. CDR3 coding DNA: TGTGCCAGCAGTGGCGAACGACCGGGACAGGGGATGAACACTGAAGCTTTCTTT.

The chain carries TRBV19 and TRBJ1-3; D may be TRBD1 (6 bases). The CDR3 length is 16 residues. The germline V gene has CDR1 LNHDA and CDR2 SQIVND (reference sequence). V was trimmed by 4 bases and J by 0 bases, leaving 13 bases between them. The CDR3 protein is CASSRGTGFSGNTIYF. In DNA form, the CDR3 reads TGTGCCAGTAGTAGGGGTACAGGGTTCTCTGGAAACACCATATATTTT.

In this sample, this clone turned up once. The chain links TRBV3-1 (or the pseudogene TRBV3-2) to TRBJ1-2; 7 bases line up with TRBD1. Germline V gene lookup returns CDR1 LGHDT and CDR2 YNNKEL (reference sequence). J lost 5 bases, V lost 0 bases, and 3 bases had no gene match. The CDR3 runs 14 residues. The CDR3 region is CASSQDEGAYGYTF. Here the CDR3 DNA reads TGTGCCAGCAGCCAAGATGAGGGGGCTTATGGCTACACCTTC.

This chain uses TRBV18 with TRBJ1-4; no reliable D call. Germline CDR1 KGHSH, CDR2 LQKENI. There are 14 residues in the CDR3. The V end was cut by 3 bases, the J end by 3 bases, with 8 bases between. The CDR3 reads CASSPWQANEKLFF. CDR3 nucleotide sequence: TGTGCCAGCTCACCGTGGCAGGCTAATGAAAAACTGTTTTTT.

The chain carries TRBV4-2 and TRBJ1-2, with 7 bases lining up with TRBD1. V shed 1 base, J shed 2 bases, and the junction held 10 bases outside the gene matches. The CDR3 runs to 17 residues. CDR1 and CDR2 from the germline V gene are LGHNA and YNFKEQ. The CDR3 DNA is TGTGCCAGCAGCCAAGCGACAGGGAGCATAAAGAACTATGGCTACACCTTC. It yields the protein CASSQATGSIKNYGYTF.

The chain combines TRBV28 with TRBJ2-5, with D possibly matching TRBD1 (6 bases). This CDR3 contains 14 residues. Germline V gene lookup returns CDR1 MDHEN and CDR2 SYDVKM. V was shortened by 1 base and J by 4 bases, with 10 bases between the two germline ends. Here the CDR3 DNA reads TGTGCCAGCAGTTTATCCGACAGGAGAGAGACCCAGTACTTC. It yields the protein CASSLSDRRETQYF.

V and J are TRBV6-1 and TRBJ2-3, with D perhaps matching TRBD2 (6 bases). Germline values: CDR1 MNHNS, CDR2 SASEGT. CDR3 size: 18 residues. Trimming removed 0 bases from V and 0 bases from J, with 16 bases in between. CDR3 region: CASSEAGFGGPSTDTQYF. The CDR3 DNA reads TGTGCCAGCAGTGAAGCGGGCTTCGGGGGTCCTAGCACAGATACGCAGTATTTT.

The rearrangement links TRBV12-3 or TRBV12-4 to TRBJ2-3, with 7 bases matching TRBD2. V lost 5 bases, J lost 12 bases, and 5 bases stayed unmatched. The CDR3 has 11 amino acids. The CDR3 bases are TGTGCCAGCAGTCCAGGGACTAACCAGTATTTT. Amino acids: CASSPGTNQYF.

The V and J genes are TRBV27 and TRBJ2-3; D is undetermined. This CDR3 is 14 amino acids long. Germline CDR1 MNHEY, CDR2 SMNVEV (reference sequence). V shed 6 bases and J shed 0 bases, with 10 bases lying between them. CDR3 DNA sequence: TGTGCCAGCAGCTATGTACAGAGCACAGATACGCAGTATTTT. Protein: CASSYVQSTDTQYF.

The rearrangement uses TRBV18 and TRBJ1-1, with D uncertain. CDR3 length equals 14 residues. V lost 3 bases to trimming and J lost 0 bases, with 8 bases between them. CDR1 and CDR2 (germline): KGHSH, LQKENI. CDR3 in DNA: TGTGCCAGCTCACCCCAGGCGCTGAACACTGAAGCTTTCTTT. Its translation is CASSPQALNTEAFF.

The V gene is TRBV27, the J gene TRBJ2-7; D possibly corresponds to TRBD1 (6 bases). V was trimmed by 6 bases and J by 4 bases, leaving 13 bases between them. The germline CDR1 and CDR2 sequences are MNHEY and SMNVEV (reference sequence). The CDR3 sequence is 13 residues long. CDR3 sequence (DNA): TGTGCCAGCAGCCTCCAACAGGGTTACGAGCAGTACTTC. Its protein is CASSLQQGYEQYF.

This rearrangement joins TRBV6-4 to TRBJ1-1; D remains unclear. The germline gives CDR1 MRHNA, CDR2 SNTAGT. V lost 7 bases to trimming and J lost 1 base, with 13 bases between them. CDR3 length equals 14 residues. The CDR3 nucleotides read TGTGCCAGCACCCCTAGCCCGGGGAACACTGAAGCTTTCTTT. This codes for CASTPSPGNTEAFF.

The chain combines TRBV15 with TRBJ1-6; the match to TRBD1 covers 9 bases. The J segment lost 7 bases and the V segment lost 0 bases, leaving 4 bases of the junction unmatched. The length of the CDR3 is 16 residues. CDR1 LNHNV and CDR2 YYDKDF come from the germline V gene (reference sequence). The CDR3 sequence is CATSREQGQGNSPLHF. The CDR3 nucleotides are TGTGCCACCAGCAGAGAGCAGGGACAGGGAAATTCACCCCTCCACTTT.

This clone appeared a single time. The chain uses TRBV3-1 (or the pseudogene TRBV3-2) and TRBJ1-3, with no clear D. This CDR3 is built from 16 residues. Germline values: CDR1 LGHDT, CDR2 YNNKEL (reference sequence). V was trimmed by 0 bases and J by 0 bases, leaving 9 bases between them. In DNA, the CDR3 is TGTGCCAGCAGCCAAGACCTACAGAACTCTGGAAACACCATATATTTT. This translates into CASSQDLQNSGNTIYF.

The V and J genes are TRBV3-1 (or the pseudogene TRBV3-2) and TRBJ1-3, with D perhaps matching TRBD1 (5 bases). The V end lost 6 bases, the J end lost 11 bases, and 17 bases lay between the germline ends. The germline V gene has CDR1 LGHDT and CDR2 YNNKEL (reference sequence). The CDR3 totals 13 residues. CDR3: CASSLGAREAIYF. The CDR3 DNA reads TGTGCCAGCAGTCTAGGGGCCCGTGAGGCCATATATTTT.

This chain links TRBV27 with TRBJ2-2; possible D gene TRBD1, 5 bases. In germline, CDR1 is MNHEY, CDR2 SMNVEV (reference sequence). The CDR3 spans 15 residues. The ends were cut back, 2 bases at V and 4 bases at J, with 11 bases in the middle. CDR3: CASSLPHQGTGELFF. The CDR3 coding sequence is TGTGCCAGCAGTTTACCCCACCAGGGCACCGGGGAGCTGTTTTTT.

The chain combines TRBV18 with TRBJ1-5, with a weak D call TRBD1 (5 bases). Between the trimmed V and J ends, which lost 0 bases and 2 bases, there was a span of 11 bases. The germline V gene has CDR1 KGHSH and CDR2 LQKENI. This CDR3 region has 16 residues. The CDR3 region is CASSPPGWGGNQPQHF. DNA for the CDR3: TGTGCCAGCTCACCACCGGGATGGGGCGGCAATCAGCCCCAGCATTTT.

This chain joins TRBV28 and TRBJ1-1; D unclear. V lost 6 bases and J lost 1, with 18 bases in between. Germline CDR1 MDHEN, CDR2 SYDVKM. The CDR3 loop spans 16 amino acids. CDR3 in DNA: TGTGCCAGCAGCCCTAGGCTCTGGGCGGGGAACACTGAAGCTTTCTTT. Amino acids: CASSPRLWAGNTEAFF.

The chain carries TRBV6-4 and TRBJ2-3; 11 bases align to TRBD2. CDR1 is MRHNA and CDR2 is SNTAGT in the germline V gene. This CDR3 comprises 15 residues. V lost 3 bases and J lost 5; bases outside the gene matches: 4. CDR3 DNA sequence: TGTGCCAGCAGTGAACTAGCGGGGGCCGTAGATACGCAGTATTTT. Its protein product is CASSELAGAVDTQYF.

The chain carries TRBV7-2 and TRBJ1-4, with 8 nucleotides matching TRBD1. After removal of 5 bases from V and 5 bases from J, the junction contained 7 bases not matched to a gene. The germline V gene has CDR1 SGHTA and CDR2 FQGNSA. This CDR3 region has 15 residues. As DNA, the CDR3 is TGTGCCAGCAGCACAGGGGGTGGAGGAAATGAAAAACTGTTTTTT. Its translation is CASSTGGGGNEKLFF.

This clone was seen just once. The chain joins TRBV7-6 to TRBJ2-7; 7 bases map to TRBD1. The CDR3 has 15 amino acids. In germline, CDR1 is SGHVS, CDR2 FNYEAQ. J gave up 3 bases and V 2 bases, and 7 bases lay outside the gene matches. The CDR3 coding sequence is TGTGCCAGCAGCTTAAGGTACAGGGGCCGCTACGAGCAGTACTTC. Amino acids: CASSLRYRGRYEQYF.

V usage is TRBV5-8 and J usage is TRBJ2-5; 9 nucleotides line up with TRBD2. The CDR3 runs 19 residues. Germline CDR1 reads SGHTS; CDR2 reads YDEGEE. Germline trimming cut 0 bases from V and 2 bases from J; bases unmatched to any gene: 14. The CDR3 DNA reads TGTGCCAGCAGCTTGGTTAGTTTTTTAGCGGGGGTACCGCAAGAGACCCAGTACTTC. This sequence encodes CASSLVSFLAGVPQETQYF.

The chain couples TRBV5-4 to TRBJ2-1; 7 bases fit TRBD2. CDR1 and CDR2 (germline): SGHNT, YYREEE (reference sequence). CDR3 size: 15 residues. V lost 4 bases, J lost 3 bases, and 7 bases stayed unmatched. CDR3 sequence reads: CASSPGGGGYNEQFF. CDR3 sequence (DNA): TGTGCCAGCAGCCCGGGAGGCGGGGGCTACAATGAGCAGTTCTTC.

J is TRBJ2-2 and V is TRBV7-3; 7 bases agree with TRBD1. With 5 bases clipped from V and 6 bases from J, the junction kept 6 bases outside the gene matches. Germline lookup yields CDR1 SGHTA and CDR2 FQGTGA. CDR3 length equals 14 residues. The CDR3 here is CASSIRQGAGELFF. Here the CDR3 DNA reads TGTGCCAGCAGCATACGACAGGGAGCCGGGGAGCTGTTTTTT.